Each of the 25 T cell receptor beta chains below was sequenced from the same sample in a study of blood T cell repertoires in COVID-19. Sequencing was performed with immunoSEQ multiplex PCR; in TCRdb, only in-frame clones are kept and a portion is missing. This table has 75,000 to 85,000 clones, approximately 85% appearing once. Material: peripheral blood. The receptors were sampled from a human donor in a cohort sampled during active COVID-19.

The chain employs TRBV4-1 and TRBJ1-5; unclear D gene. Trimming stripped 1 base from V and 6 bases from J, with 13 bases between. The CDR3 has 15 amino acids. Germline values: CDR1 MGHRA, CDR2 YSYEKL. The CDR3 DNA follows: TGCGCCAGCAGCCAAGTACACGGGAGAAGTCAGCCCCAGCATTTT. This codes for CASSQVHGRSQPQHF.

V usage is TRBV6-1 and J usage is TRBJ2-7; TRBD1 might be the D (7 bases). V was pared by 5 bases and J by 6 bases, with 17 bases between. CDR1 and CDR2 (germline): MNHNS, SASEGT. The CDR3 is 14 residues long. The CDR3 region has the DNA TGTGCCAGCAGTTCGCGACAGGGAGGCCGCGAGCAGTACTTC. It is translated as CASSSRQGGREQYF.

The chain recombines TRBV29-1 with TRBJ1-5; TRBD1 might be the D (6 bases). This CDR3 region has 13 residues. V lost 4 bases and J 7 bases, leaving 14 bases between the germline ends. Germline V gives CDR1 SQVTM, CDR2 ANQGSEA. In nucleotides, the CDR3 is TGCAGCGTTGTTCCGGCGGGGGGCCAGCCCCAGCATTTT. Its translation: CSVVPAGGQPQHF.

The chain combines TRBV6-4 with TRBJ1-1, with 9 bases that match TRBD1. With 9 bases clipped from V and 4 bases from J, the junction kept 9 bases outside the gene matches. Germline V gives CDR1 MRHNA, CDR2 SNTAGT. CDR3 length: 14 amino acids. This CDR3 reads CARRQGDAPTEAFF. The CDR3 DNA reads TGTGCCAGACGACAGGGGGACGCCCCCACTGAAGCTTTCTTT.

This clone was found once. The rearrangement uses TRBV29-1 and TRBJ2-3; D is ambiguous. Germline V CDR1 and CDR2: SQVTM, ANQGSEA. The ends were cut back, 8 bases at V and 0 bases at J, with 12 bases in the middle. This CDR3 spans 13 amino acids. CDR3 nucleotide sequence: TGCAGCTTTAGTGTTACTAGCACAGATACGCAGTATTTT. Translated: CSFSVTSTDTQYF.

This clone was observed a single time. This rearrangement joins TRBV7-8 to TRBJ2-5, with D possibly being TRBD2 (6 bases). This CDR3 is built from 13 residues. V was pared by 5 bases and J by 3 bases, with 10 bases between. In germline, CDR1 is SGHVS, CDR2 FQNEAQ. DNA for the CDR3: TGTGCCAGCAGCCGGACTAATGAAGAGACCCAGTACTTC. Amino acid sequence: CASSRTNEETQYF.

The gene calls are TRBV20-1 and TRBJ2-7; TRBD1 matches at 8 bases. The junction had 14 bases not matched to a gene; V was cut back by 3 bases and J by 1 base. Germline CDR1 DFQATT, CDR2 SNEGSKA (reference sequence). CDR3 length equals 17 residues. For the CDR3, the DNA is TGCAGTGCTAGTGGGGGACAGGAGCGTCTTAGTTCCTACGAGCAGTACTTC. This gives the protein CSASGGQERLSSYEQYF.

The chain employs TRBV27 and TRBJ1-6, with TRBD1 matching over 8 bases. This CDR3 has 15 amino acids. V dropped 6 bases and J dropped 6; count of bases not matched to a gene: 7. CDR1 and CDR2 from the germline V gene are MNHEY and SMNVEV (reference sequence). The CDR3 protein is CASRIDRGSNSPLHF. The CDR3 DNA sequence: TGTGCCAGCAGGATCGACAGGGGAAGTAATTCACCCCTCCACTTT.

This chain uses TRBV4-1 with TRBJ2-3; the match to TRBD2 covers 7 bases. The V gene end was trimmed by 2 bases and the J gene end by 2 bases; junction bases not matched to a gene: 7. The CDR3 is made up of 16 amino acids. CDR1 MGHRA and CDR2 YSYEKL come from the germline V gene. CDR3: CASSQSGALLTDTQYF. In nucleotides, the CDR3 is TGCGCCAGCAGCCAAAGCGGGGCCCTACTCACAGATACGCAGTATTTT.

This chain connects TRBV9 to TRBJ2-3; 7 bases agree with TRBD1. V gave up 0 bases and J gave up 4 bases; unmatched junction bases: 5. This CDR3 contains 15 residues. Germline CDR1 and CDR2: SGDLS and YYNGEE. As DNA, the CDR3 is TGTGCCAGCAGCGTAGGGGACAGCCTCGCAGATACGCAGTATTTT. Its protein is CASSVGDSLADTQYF.

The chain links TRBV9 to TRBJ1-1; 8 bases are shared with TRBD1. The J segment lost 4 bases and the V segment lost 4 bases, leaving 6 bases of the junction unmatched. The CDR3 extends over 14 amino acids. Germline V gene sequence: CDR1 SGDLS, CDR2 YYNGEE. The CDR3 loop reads CASSPQGGGTEAFF. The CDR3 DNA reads TGTGCCAGCAGCCCACAGGGGGGGGGCACTGAAGCTTTCTTT.

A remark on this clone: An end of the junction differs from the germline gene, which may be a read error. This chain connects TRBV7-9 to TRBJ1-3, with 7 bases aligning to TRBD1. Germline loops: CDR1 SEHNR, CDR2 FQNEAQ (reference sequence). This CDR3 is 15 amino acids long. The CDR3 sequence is CASSRTGASANTIYF. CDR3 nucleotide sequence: TGTGCCAGCAGCCGAACAGGGGCGTCTGCAAACACCATATATTTT.

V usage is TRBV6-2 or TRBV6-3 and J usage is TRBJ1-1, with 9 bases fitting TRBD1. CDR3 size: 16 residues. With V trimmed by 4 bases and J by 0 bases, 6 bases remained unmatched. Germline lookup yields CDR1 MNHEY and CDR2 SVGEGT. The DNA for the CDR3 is TGTGCCAGCAGTTCTACAGGGGGCGGCATGAACACTGAAGCTTTCTTT. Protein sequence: CASSSTGGGMNTEAFF.

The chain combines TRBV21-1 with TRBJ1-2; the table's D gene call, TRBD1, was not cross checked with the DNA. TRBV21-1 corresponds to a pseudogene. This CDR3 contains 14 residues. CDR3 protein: CAKQGAGRNYGYTF. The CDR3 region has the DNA TGTGCCAAACAGGGGGCAGGTCGGAACTATGGCTACACCTTC.

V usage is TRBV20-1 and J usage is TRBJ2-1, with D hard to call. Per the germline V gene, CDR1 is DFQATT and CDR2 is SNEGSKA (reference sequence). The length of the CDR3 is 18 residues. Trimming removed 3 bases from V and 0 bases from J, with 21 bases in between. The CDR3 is CSASDLTGSFSSYNEQFF. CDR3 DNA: TGCAGTGCTAGTGATCTGACCGGGTCCTTTAGCTCCTACAATGAGCAGTTCTTC.

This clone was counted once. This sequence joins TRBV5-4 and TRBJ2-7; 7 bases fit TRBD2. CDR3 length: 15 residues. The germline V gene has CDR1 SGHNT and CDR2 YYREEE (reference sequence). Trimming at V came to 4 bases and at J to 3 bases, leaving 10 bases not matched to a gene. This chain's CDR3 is CASSRGGGLLYEQYF. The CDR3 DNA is TGTGCCAGCAGCCGTGGGGGGGGACTACTCTACGAGCAGTACTTC.

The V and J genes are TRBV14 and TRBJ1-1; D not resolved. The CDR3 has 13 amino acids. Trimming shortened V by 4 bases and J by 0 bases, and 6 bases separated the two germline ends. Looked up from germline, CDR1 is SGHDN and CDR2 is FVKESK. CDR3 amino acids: CASSRNMNTEAFF. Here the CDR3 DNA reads TGTGCCAGCAGCCGAAACATGAACACTGAAGCTTTCTTT.

CDR3 nucleotides: TGTGCCAGCAGCCTCGCCAGGGGGCAGGATTCACCCCTCCACTTT. It encodes CASSLARGQDSPLHF. V gene TRBV4-2 combines with J gene TRBJ1-6, with 8 positions matching TRBD1. The CDR3 totals 15 residues. Germline CDR1 reads LGHNA; CDR2 reads YNFKEQ. The V gene end was trimmed by 4 bases and the J gene end by 8 bases; junction bases not matched to a gene: 7.

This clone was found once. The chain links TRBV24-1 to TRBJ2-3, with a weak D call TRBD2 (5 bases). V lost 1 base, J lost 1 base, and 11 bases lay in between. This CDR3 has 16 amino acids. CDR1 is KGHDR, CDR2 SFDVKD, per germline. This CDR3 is CATSDLAGGCTDTQYF. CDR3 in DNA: TGTGCCACCAGTGATTTAGCAGGAGGCTGCACAGATACGCAGTATTTT.

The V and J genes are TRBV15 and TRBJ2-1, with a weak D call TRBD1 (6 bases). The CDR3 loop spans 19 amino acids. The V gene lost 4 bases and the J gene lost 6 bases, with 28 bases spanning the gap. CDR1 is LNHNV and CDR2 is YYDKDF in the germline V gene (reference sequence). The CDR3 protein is CATSKTIGGRGREGNEQFF. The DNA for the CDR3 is TGTGCCACCAGCAAGACCATTGGGGGCAGGGGACGTGAGGGCAATGAGCAGTTCTTC.

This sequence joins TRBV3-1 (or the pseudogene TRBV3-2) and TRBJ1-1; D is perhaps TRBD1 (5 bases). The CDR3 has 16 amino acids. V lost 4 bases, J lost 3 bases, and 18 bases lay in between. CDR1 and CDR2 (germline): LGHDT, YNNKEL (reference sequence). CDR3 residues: CASSLLQVPPDTEAFF. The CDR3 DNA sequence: TGTGCCAGCAGCCTTCTACAGGTACCCCCGGACACTGAAGCTTTCTTT.

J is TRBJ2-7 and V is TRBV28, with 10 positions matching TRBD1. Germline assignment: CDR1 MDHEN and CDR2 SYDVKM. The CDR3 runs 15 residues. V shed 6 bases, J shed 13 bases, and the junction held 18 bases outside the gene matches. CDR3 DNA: TGTGCCAGCAGGCCACCGGGACAGGGGCTAGAACAACAATACTTC. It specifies CASRPPGQGLEQQYF. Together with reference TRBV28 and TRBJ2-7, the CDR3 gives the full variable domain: DVKVTQSSRYLVKRTGEKVFLECVQDMDHENMFWYRQDPGLGLRLIYFSYDVKMKEKGDIPEGYSVSREKKERFSLILESASTNQTSMYLCASRPPGQGLEQQYFGPGTRLTVT.

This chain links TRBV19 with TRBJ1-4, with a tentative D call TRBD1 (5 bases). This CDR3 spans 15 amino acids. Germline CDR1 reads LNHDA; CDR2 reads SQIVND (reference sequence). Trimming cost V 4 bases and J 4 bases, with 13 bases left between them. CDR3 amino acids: CASSTQRQFNEKLFF. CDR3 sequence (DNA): TGTGCCAGTAGTACCCAGAGACAGTTTAATGAAAAACTGTTTTTT.

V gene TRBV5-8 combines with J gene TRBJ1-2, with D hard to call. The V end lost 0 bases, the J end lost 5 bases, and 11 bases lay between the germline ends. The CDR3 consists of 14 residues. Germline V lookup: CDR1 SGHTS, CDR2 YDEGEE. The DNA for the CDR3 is TGTGCCAGCAGCTTGGCCGGGTTTGGGTATGGCTACACCTTC. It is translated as CASSLAGFGYGYTF. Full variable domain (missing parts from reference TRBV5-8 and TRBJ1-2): EAGVTQSPTHLIKTRGQQATLRCSPISGHTSVYWYQQALGLGLQFLLWYDEGEERNRGNFPPRFSGRQFPNYSSELNVNALELEDSALYLCASSLAGFGYGYTFGSGTRLTVV.

The CDR3 coding sequence is TGTGCCAGCAGGGAACTAGCGGGAGTAGACAATGAGCAGTTCTTC. Amino acid sequence: CASRELAGVDNEQFF. The V call is TRBV2, the J call TRBJ2-1, with 11 bases fitting TRBD2. This CDR3 has 15 residues. Trimming took 6 bases from V and 5 from J; bases not matched to a gene: 6. Germline CDR1 reads SNHLY; CDR2 reads FYNNEI.